The 13 T cell receptor beta chains in this list originate from one sample, sequenced in a study of OX40 agonist ivuxolimab in advanced cancers. Assay used: immunoSEQ multiplex PCR; TCRdb lists only in-frame clones, some missing. The sample consists of around 100,000 clones, 89% of them appearing once. Sequencing used CD4+ or CD8+ T cells sorted from blood, obtained in a trial of the OX40 agonist ivuxolimab. The receptor source for this set is an adult with an advanced solid tumor such as melanoma, head and neck, liver or kidney cancer.

The chain has TRBV30 and TRBJ2-1; 7 nucleotides line up with TRBD1. Trimming took 1 base from V and 8 from J; bases not matched to a gene: 2. CDR3 size: 12 residues. Per germline, CDR1 GTSNPN and CDR2 SVGIG (reference sequence). This CDR3 is CAWSAGGHEQFF. The DNA for the CDR3 is TGTGCCTGGAGTGCAGGGGGACATGAGCAGTTCTTC.

The chain is built from TRBV12-2 and TRBJ2-3. TRBV12-2 is a known pseudogene. CDR3 length: 14 residues. CDR3 residues: CASRLGRYGDTQYF. The CDR3 coding sequence is TGTGCAAGTCGCTTAGGACGGTACGGAGATACGCAGTATTTT.

Concerning this clone: Other DNA sequences in this sample translate to the same CDR3. The chain employs TRBV5-1 and TRBJ1-1, with 10 bases lining up with TRBD1. The trim removed 4 bases at V and 0 bases at J, leaving 6 bases unmatched. The CDR3 sequence is 16 residues long. Germline lookup yields CDR1 SGHRS and CDR2 YFSETQ. CDR3 loop: CASSGRTGGMNTEAFF. CDR3 DNA sequence: TGCGCCAGCAGCGGTAGGACAGGGGGGATGAACACTGAAGCTTTCTTT.

The chain links TRBV21-1 to TRBJ1-5; the D call TRBD1 from the table was never checked on the DNA. TRBV21-1 is listed as a pseudogene. This CDR3 region has 15 residues. The chain's CDR3 is CASSKIGTGVQPQHF. The CDR3 region has the DNA TGTGCCAGCAGCAAGATCGGGACAGGGGTTCAGCCCCAGCATTTT.

The chain links TRBV5-1 to TRBJ2-2; D might be TRBD1 (5 bases). The germline V gene encodes CDR1 SGHRS and CDR2 YFSETQ. The V and J ends lost 3 bases and 4 bases respectively, with 10 bases between them. This CDR3 region has 14 residues. The CDR3 DNA reads as TGCGCCAGCAGCTCAGACAGACCCACCGGGGAGCTGTTTTTT. Its protein is CASSSDRPTGELFF.

The chain links TRBV6-5 to TRBJ1-5; 10 positions agree with TRBD1. This CDR3 has 14 residues. The V segment lost 5 bases and the J segment 5 bases; nucleotides outside the gene matches: 3. Germline V gene sequence: CDR1 MNHEY, CDR2 SVGAGI. This CDR3 reads CASSRQGADQPQHF. As DNA, the CDR3 is TGTGCCAGCAGTCGACAGGGGGCTGATCAGCCCCAGCATTTT.

This sequence joins TRBV7-9 and TRBJ2-3; no reliable D call. V lost 3 bases to trimming and J lost 1 base, with 5 bases between them. Germline values: CDR1 SEHNR, CDR2 FQNEAQ (reference sequence). The CDR3 covers 13 residues. CDR3 sequence (DNA): TGTGCCAGCAGCTTCTCGGGCACAGATACGCAGTATTTT. It yields the protein CASSFSGTDTQYF.

The rearrangement links TRBV15 to TRBJ2-7; D uncertain. Germline V CDR1 and CDR2: LNHNV, YYDKDF (reference sequence). V was pared by 5 bases and J by 3 bases, with 20 bases between. CDR3 size: 16 residues. The CDR3 protein is CATSGRPFLRLYEQYF. CDR3 DNA sequence: TGTGCCACCAGCGGAAGGCCTTTTTTGAGGCTCTACGAGCAGTACTTC.

The chain recombines TRBV6-1 with TRBJ1-5; no clear D. V shed 6 bases and J shed 4 bases, with 13 bases lying between them. The CDR3 has 14 residues. The V gene's germline CDR1 is MNHNS and CDR2 SASEGT. As DNA, the CDR3 is TGTGCCAGCAGCCACGGACCGGAAAATCAGCCCCAGCATTTT. Residues: CASSHGPENQPQHF.

This rearrangement joins TRBV6-1 to TRBJ2-7; a weak D match, TRBD1 (5 bases). Germline CDR1 and CDR2: MNHNS and SASEGT. V shed 5 bases and J shed 6 bases, with 8 bases lying between them. CDR3 size: 11 residues. The CDR3 region has the DNA TGTGCCAGCAGTACAGGCCCCGAGCAGTACTTC. Protein: CASSTGPEQYF.

This chain uses TRBV5-1 with TRBJ2-3; a possible D gene is TRBD2 (5 bases). This CDR3 contains 15 residues. With 2 bases removed from V and 5 bases from J, the gap between germline ends came to 15 bases. CDR1 is SGHRS and CDR2 is YFSETQ in the germline V gene. This chain's CDR3 is CASSLREGLVDTQYF. CDR3 bases: TGCGCCAGCAGCTTACGAGAGGGTTTGGTAGATACGCAGTATTTT.

This clone has just a few counts. The V call is TRBV2, the J call TRBJ1-1; a weak D match, TRBD1 (6 bases). Per the germline V gene, CDR1 is SNHLY and CDR2 is FYNNEI. V lost 9 bases and J 1 base, leaving 15 bases between the germline ends. The CDR3 length is 14 residues. The CDR3 loop reads CARRQAGRNTEAFF. In nucleotides, the CDR3 is TGTGCCAGAAGACAGGCGGGGAGGAACACTGAAGCTTTCTTT.

The rearrangement uses TRBV10-3 and TRBJ1-2, with D perhaps TRBD1 (5 bases). Per the germline V gene, CDR1 is ENHRY and CDR2 is SYGVKD. Trimming cost V 8 bases and J 4 bases, with 14 bases left between them. This CDR3 is 13 amino acids long. The CDR3 is CAIEGAGSYGYTF. In DNA, the CDR3 is TGTGCCATCGAAGGGGCAGGGAGCTATGGCTACACCTTC.